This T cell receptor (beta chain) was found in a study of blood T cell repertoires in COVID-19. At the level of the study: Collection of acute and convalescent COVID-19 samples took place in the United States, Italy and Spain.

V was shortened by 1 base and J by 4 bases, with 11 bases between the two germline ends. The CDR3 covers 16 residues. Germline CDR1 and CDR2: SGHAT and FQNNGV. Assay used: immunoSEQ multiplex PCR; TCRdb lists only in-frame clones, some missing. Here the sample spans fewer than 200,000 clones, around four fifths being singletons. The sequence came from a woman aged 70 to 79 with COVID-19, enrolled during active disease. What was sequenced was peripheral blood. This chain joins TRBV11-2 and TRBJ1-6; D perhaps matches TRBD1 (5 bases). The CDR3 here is CASSLGQSVYNSPLHF. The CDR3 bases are TGTGCCAGCAGCTTAGGACAGTCCGTTTATAATTCACCCCTCCACTTT.